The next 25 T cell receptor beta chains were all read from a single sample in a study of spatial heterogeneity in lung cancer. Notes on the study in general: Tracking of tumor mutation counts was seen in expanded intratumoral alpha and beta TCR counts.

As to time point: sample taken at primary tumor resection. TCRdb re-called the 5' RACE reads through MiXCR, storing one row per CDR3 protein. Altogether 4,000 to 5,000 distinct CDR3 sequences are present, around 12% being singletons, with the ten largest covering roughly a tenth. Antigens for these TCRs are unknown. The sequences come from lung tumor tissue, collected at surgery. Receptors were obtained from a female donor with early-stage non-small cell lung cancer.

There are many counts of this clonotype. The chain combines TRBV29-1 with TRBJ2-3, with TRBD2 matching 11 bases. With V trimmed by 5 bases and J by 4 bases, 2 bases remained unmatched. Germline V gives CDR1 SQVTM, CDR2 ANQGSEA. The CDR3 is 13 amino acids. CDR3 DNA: TGCAGCGTTTTAGCGGGGGGGCCAGATACGCAGTATTTT. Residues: CSVLAGGPDTQYF.

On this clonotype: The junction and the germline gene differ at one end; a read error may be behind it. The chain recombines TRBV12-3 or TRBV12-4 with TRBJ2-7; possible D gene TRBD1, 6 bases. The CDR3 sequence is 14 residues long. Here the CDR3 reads CASSLGGPGDEQYF. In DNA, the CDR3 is TGTGCCAGCAGCTTAGGGGGACCCGGCGACGAGCAGTACTTC.

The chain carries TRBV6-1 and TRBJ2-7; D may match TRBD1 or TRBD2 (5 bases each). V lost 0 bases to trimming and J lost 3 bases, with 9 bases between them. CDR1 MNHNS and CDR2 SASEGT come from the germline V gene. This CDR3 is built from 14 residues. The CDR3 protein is CASSEAGTDYEQYF. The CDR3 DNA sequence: TGTGCCAGCAGTGAAGCTGGGACGGACTACGAGCAGTACTTC.

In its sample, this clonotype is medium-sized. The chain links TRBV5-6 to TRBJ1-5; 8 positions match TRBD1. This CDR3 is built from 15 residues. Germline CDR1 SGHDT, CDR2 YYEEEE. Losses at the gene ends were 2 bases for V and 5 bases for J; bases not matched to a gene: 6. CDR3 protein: CASSFGRGPYQPQHF. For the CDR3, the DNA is TGTGCCAGCAGCTTCGGCAGGGGGCCTTATCAGCCCCAGCATTTT.

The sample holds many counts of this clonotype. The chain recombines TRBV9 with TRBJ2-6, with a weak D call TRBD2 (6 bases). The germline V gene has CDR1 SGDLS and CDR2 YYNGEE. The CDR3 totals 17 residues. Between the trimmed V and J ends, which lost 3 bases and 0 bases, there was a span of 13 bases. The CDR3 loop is CASSGTDYSSGANVLTF. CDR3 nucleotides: TGTGCCAGCAGCGGGACGGACTATTCCTCTGGGGCCAACGTCCTGACTTTC. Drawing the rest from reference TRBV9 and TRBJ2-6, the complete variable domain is DSGVTQTPKHLITATGQRVTLRCSPRSGDLSVYWYQQSLDQGLQFLIQYYNGEERAKGNILERFSAQQFPDLHSELNLSSLELGDSALYFCASSGTDYSSGANVLTFGAGSRLTVL.

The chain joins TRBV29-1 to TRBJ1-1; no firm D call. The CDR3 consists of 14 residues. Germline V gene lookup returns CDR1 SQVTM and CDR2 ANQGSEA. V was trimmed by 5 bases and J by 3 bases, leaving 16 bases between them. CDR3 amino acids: CSVSFSFRDTEAFF. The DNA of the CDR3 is TGCAGCGTTTCATTTTCTTTCCGGGACACTGAAGCTTTCTTT.

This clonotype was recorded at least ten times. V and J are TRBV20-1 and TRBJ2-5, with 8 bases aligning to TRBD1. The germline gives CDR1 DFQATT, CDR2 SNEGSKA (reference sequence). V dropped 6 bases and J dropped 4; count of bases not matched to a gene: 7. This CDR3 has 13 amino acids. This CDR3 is CSARTGTGETQYF. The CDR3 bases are TGCAGTGCCCGGACAGGGACTGGAGAGACCCAGTACTTC.

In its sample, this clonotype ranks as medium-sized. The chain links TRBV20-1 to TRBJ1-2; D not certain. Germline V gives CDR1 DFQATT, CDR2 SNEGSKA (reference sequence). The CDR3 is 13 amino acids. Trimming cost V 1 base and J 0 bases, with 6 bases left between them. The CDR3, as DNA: TGCAGTGCTAGAGCGTCAGCTAACTATGGCTACACCTTC. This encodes CSARASANYGYTF.

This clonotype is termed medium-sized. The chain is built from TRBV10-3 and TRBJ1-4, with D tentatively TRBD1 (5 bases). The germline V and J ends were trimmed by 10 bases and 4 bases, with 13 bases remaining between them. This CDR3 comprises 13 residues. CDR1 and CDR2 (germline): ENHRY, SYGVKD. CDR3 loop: CATRDSNNEKLFF. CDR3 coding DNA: TGTGCCACCAGAGACAGCAATAATGAAAAACTGTTTTTT.

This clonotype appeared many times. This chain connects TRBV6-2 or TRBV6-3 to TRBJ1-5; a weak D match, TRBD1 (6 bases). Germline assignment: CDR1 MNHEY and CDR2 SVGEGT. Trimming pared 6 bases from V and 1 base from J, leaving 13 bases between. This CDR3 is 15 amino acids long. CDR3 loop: CASRTGLKSNQPQHF. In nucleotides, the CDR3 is TGTGCCAGCAGAACAGGGCTTAAAAGCAATCAGCCCCAGCATTTT.

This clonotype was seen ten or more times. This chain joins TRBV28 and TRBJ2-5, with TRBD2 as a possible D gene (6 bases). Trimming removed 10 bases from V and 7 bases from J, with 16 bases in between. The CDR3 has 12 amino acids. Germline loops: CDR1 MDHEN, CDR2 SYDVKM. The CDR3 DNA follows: TGTGCCACCATAGGGACTGCGAGGACCCAGTACTTC. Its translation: CATIGTARTQYF.

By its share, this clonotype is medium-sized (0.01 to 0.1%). In DNA, the CDR3 is TGTGCCAGCAGGGGGGCTTCCAATGAGCAGTTCTTC. This encodes CASRGASNEQFF. The chain uses TRBV7-8 and TRBJ2-1, with D maybe TRBD1 (6 bases). From germline, CDR1 is SGHVS and CDR2 FQNEAQ. This CDR3 has 12 residues. Trimming removed 6 bases from V and 6 bases from J, with 9 bases in between.

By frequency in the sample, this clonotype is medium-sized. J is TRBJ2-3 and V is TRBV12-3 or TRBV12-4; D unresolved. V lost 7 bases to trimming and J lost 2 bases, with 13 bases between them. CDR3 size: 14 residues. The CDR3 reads CASTIKAHTDTQYF. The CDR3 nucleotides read TGTGCCAGCACTATAAAGGCCCACACAGATACGCAGTATTTT.

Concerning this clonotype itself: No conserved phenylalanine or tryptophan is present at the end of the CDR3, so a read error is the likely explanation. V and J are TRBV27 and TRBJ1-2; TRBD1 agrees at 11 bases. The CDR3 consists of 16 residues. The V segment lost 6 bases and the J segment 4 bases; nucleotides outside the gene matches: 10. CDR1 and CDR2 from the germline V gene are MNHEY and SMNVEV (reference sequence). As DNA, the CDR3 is TGTGCCAGCAGGCGAAGCGGGACAGGGGGTTCCTATGGCTACACCCTT. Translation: CASRRSGTGGSYGYTL.

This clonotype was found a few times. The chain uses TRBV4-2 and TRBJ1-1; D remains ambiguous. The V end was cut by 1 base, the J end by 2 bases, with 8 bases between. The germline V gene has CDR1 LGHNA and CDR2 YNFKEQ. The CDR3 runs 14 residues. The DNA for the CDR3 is TGTGCCAGCAGCCAAGCGTGGTTCAACACTGAAGCTTTCTTT. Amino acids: CASSQAWFNTEAFF.

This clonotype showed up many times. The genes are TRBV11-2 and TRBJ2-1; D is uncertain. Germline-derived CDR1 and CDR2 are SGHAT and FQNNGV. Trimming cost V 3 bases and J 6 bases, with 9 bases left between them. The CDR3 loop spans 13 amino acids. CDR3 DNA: TGTGCCAGCAGCTTGGAATATTTCAATGAGCAGTTCTTC. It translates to CASSLEYFNEQFF.

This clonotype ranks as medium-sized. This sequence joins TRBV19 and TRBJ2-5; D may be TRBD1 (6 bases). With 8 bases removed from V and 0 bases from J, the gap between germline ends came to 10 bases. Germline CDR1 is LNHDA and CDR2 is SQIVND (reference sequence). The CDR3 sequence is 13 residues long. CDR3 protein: CASRRTDQETQYF. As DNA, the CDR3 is TGTGCCAGTCGTAGGACAGACCAAGAGACCCAGTACTTC.

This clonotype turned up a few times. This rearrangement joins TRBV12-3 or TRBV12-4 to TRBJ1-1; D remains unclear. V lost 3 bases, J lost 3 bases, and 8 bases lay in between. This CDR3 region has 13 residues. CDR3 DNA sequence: TGTGCCAGCAGTTTCCGGGAGGACACTGAAGCTTTCTTT. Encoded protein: CASSFREDTEAFF.

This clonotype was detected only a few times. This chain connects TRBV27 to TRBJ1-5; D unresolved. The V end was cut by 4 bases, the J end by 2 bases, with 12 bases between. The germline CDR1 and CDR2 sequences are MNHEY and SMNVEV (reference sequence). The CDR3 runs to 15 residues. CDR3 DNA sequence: TGTGCCAGCAGTTCCGAGACGTTTGGCAATCAGCCCCAGCATTTT. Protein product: CASSSETFGNQPQHF.

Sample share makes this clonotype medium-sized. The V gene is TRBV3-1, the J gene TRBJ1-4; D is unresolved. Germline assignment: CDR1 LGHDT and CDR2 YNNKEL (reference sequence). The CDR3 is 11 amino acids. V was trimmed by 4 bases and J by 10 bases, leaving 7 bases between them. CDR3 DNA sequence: TGTGCCAGCAGCCTCGAGGGAAAACTGTTTTTT. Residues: CASSLEGKLFF.

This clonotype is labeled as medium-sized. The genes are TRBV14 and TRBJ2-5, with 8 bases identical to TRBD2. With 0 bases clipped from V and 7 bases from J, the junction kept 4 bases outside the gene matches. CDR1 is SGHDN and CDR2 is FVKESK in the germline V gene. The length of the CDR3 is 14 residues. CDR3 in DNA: TGTGCCAGCAGCCAAGATACCGCGGGGGGGACCCAGTACTTC. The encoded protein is CASSQDTAGGTQYF. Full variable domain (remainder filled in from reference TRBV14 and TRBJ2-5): EAGVTQFPSHSVIEKGQTVTLRCDPISGHDNLYWYRRVMGKEIKFLLHFVKESKQDESGMPNNRFLAERTGGTYSTLKVQPAELEDSGVYFCASSQDTAGGTQYFGPGTRLLVL.

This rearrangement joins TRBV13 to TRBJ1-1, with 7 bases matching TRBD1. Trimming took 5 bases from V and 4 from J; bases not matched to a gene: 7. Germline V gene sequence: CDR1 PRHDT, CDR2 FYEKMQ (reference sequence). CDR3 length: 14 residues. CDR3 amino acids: CASSPPTGTTEAFF. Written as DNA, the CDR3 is TGTGCCAGCAGCCCTCCGACAGGGACCACTGAAGCTTTCTTT.

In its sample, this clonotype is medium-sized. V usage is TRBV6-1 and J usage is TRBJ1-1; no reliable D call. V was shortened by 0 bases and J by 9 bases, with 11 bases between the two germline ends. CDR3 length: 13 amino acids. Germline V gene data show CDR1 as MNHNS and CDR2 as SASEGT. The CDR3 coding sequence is TGTGCCAGCAGTGAAGCGGTAACAGTTCAAGCTTTCTTT. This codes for CASSEAVTVQAFF.

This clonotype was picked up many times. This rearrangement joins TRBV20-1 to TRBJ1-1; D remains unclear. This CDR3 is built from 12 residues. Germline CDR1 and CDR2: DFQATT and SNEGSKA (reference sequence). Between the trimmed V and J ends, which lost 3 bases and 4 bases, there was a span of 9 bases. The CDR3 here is CSARVGSTEAFF. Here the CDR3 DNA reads TGCAGTGCTAGGGTGGGAAGCACTGAAGCTTTCTTT.

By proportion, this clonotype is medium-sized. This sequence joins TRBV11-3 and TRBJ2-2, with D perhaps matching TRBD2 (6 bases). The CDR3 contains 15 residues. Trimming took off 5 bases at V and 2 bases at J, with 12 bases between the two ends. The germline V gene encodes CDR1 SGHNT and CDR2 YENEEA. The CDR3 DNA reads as TGTGCCAGCAGCGGCGGGGCTACCAACACCGGGGAGCTGTTTTTT. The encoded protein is CASSGGATNTGELFF.